This TCR beta chain was observed in a study of HIV-infected patients and healthy controls. Study observations and caveats: HLA types of the donors remained undetermined. Untreated HIV+ repertoires had roughly threefold fewer distinct CDR3s and lower Shannon diversity than healthy controls.

All unsorted peripheral T cells were captured because whole blood was used without fractionation. CDR1 and CDR2 from the germline V gene are ENHRY and SYGVKD. The CDR3 covers 14 residues. V gave up 3 bases and J gave up 5 bases, with 13 bases separating them. Alpha and beta constant-region primers primed reverse transcription of about 470 ng RNA. Using multiplexing indices, alpha and beta chain libraries were generated apart by chain-specific third strand synthesis. MiXCR, run by TCRdb on the 5' RACE reads, gives a single entry per CDR3 protein. The table shows 15,000 to 20,000 distinct CDR3 sequences, with roughly 9.1% occurring only once. In this sample, this clonotype turned up many times. The antigen is unknown.

The chain combines TRBV10-3 with TRBJ1-1, with D perhaps matching TRBD1 (5 bases). This TCR was recovered from an adult in good health. The sample was blood. This chain's CDR3 is CAISDREGKTEAFF. Written as DNA, the CDR3 is TGTGCCATCAGTGATAGGGAGGGGAAGACTGAAGCTTTCTTT.